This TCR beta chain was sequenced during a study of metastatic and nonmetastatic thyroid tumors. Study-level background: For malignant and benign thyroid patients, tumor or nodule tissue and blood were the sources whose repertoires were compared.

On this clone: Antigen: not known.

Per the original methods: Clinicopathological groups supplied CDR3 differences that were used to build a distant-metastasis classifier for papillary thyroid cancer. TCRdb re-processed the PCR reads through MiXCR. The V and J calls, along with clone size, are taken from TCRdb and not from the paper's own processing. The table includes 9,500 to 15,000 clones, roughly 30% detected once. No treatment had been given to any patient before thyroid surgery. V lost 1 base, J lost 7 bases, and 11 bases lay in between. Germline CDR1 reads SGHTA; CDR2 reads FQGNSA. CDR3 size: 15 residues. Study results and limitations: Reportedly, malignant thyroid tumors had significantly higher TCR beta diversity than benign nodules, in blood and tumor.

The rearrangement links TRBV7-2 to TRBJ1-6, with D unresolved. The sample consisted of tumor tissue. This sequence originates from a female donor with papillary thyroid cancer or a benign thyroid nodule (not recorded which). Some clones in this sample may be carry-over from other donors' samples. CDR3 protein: CASSLGSWINSPLHF. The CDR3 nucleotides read TGTGCCAGCAGCTTAGGTTCTTGGATAAATTCACCCCTCCACTTT.